These T cell receptor beta chains were read from a single sample in a study of T-cell reconstitution after alpha-beta-depleted transplantation in children. TCRdb itself ran the PCR reads through MiXCR, one entry per CDR3 protein. This table has some 600,000 distinct CDR3 sequences, 10% to 15% appearing once. Specimen: PBMCs, mostly from graft donor cells, collected 360 days after TCRalphabeta/CD19-depleted stem cell transplant. These TCRs come from a male patient aged 10 to 17 who had a stem cell transplant for acute myeloid leukemia, so the T cells may come from the graft donor. CDR3s include the opening cysteine and the closing phenylalanine or tryptophan. D genes are given only for firm matches. A row's size may be missing; if present it is once, few, many or a size class.

CDR3aa: CATSGASNIQYF
CDR3nt: TGTGCCACCTCGGGAGCGTCGAACATTCAGTACTTC
j_gene: TRBJ2-4
d_gene: NA
v_gene: TRBV12-3/TRBV12-4
abundance: NA

CDR3aa: CASSLKVYQETQYF
CDR3nt: TGTGCCAGCAGTTTAAAGGTGTACCAAGAGACCCAGTACTTC
j_gene: TRBJ2-5
d_gene: NA
v_gene: TRBV12-3/TRBV12-4
abundance: NA

CDR3aa: CASSFPTSGSSYEQYF
CDR3nt: TGTGCCAGCAGTTTCCCGACTAGCGGGAGTTCCTACGAGCAGTACTTC
j_gene: TRBJ2-7
d_gene: TRBD2
v_gene: TRBV12-3/TRBV12-4
abundance: many

CDR3aa: CASSQESLGAYNEQFF
CDR3nt: TGTGCCAGCAGCCAAGAGAGTTTAGGGGCCTACAATGAGCAGTTCTTC
j_gene: TRBJ2-1
d_gene: NA
v_gene: TRBV4-2
abundance: NA

CDR3aa: CASSFGAGVSGDTQYF
CDR3nt: TGTGCCAGCAGTTTCGGAGCGGGAGTAAGCGGAGATACGCAGTATTTT
j_gene: TRBJ2-3
d_gene: TRBD2
v_gene: TRBV12-3/TRBV12-4
abundance: many

CDR3aa: CASSARRGGSGQGRSVLTF
CDR3nt: TGTGCCAGCAGCGCACGCAGGGGGGGTTCGGGACAGGGGAGGAGCGTCCTGACTTTC
j_gene: TRBJ2-6
d_gene: TRBD1
v_gene: TRBV11-2
abundance: once

CDR3aa: CASSFGGNTQYF
CDR3nt: TGTGCCAGCAGTTTCGGCGGGAATACGCAGTATTTT
j_gene: TRBJ2-3
d_gene: NA
v_gene: TRBV12-3/TRBV12-4
abundance: NA

CDR3aa: CASSSASVSRLTNEQYF
CDR3nt: TGTGCCAGCAGTTCTGCCTCGGTGTCCCGTTTAACCAACGAGCAGTACTTC
j_gene: TRBJ2-7
d_gene: NA
v_gene: TRBV12-3/TRBV12-4
abundance: many

CDR3aa: CASIPGHGKYEQYF
CDR3nt: TGTGCCAGCATTCCCGGCCACGGAAAATACGAGCAGTACTTC
j_gene: TRBJ2-7
d_gene: NA
v_gene: TRBV12-3/TRBV12-4
abundance: many

CDR3aa: CASSLGAGILSWTDTQYF
CDR3nt: TGTGCCAGCAGTTTAGGGGCGGGAATACTAAGTTGGACAGATACGCAGTATTTT
j_gene: TRBJ2-3
d_gene: NA
v_gene: TRBV12-3/TRBV12-4
abundance: many

CDR3aa: CASNTQGHSYEQYF
CDR3nt: TGTGCCAGCAATACCCAGGGTCACTCCTACGAGCAGTACTTC
j_gene: TRBJ2-7
d_gene: NA
v_gene: TRBV28
abundance: few

CDR3aa: CASRILGGRRTDTQYF
CDR3nt: TGTGCCAGCAGGATCCTCGGCGGGAGGCGCACAGATACGCAGTATTTT
j_gene: TRBJ2-3
d_gene: TRBD2
v_gene: TRBV27
abundance: few

CDR3aa: CASSWKFYEQYF
CDR3nt: TGTGCCAGCAGTTGGAAGTTCTACGAGCAGTACTTC
j_gene: TRBJ2-7
d_gene: NA
v_gene: TRBV28
abundance: NA

CDR3aa: CASSPGISGSSYNEQFF
CDR3nt: TGTGCCAGCAGCCCTGGGATTAGCGGGAGTTCCTACAATGAGCAGTTCTTC
j_gene: TRBJ2-1
d_gene: TRBD2
v_gene: TRBV14
abundance: few

CDR3aa: CASSITTQETQYF
CDR3nt: TGTGCCAGTAGTATAACGACTCAAGAGACCCAGTACTTC
j_gene: TRBJ2-5
d_gene: NA
v_gene: TRBV19
abundance: NA

CDR3aa: CASSPSWGGTGETQYF
CDR3nt: TGTGCCAGCAGCCCGTCCTGGGGGGGCACTGGGGAGACCCAGTACTTC
j_gene: TRBJ2-5
d_gene: NA
v_gene: TRBV7-2
abundance: NA

CDR3aa: CASSQGNRGYEQYF
CDR3nt: TGCGCCAGCAGCCAGGGGAACCGAGGGTACGAGCAGTACTTC
j_gene: TRBJ2-7
d_gene: NA
v_gene: TRBV4-3
abundance: NA